The T cell receptor (beta chain) described here comes from a study of T cells in Graves' hyperthyroidism and ophthalmopathy. Study at large: Peripheral blood draws took place at initial diagnosis, ahead of any treatment.

This clonotype came up many times. Its target is unknown. A Clinical Activity Score of at least 3, a NOSPECS grade of at least 4 and a duration under 3 months were recorded in the ophthalmopathy patients. Clinicians diagnosed patients from clinical symptoms, serum thyroxine and TRAb, thyroid ultrasound and orbital computed tomography. Deletions cut 0 bases from V and 0 bases from J, with 7 bases between. The CDR3 runs 15 residues. From germline, CDR1 is SGDLS and CDR2 YYNGEE. Amplified TCR beta CDR3 regions came from RNA transcripts. TCR CDR3 regions were first amplified by RT-PCR with HTBI primers. TCRdb re-called the multiplex PCR reads with MiXCR, one entry per CDR3 protein. The table shows more than 500,000 distinct CDR3 sequences, with about 16% occurring only once. Overall study results and limits: The model anticipated ophthalmopathy a median around six months pre-onset.

The specimen sequenced was blood. The chain couples TRBV9 to TRBJ1-5; D is undetermined. This sequence was found in a woman between 25 and 40 years old with Graves' ophthalmopathy. CDR3 sequence: CASSVVDISNQPQHF. In DNA, the CDR3 is TGTGCCAGCAGCGTAGTAGACATTAGCAATCAGCCCCAGCATTTT.